This note documents a single TCR beta chain sequence. Antigen: not known. This entry is derived from a study of identical twins. Template switching added a universal primer site; cDNA carried unique molecular identifiers. MiXCR, applied by TCRdb to the 5' RACE reads, yields one record per CDR3 protein. The sample includes 1.5 million to 2 million distinct CDR3 sequences, 32% of them seen just once. CDR1 and CDR2 from the germline V gene are SQVTM and ANQGSEA. The CDR3 is 13 residues long. Study conclusions and caveats: Cord blood beta clonotypes that were abundant carried fewer insertions, and memory repertoires showed no such trend. Conclusions were based on cross-sectional statistical analysis, without following the same donors.

Source material: cord blood. This sequence originates from a newborn girl in good health. The chain carries TRBV29-1 and TRBJ2-3; a possible D gene is TRBD1 (6 bases). The CDR3 DNA is TGCGGCGCCAAACAGGGTAGCACAGATACGCAGTATTTT. Translating it yields CGAKQGSTDTQYF.